The 23 T cell receptor beta chains presented below share a single source sample, sequenced in a study of a mutant IDH1 vaccine in newly diagnosed glioma. Sequencing was performed with immunoSEQ multiplex PCR; in TCRdb, only in-frame clones are kept and a portion is missing. The sample yields about 130,000 clones, about four fifths seen once. Time point defined: week 11, during vaccination. Alongside topical imiquimod, each dose of vaccine comprised 300 ug of mutant IDH1 20-mer peptide. These receptors have no known antigen. The specimen was PBMCs, collected from a glioma patient whose treatment included an IDH1 peptide vaccine. The receptors come from a man aged 35-49 years with glioma.

V gene TRBV4-3 combines with J gene TRBJ2-1, with 7 bases fitting TRBD1. CDR1 and CDR2 (germline): LGHNA, YSLEER. This CDR3 is built from 15 residues. V shed 1 base, J shed 8 bases, and the junction held 8 bases outside the gene matches. As DNA, the CDR3 is TGCGCCAGCAGCCAAGGACAGGGCCTAGTGCATGAGCAGTTCTTC. It encodes CASSQGQGLVHEQFF.

The V and J genes are TRBV4-3 and TRBJ2-7; D possibly corresponds to TRBD1 (5 bases). CDR1 and CDR2 (germline): LGHNA, YSLEER. V was clipped by 0 bases and J by 3 bases, with 9 bases between them. This CDR3 has 14 amino acids. Written as DNA, the CDR3 is TGCGCCAGCAGCCAAGATGCAACAGGCTACGAGCAGTACTTC. Amino acid sequence: CASSQDATGYEQYF.

V gene TRBV7-6 combines with J gene TRBJ2-1; TRBD2 agrees at 8 bases. The germline V gene encodes CDR1 SGHVS and CDR2 FNYEAQ. This CDR3 comprises 16 residues. V lost 2 bases and J lost 4; bases outside the gene matches: 7. CDR3 DNA: TGTGCCAGCAGCTTAACAAGCGGGGGTACTTACAATGAGCAGTTCTTC. This gives the protein CASSLTSGGTYNEQFF.

Regarding this clone: At the DNA level, this CDR3 is encoded by other sequences in the same sample as well. The rearrangement uses TRBV6-5 and TRBJ1-3; no firm D call. This CDR3 comprises 16 residues. V lost 0 bases to trimming and J lost 0 bases, with 9 bases between them. CDR1 and CDR2 (germline): MNHEY, SVGAGI. The CDR3 region has the DNA TGTGCCAGCAGTTACTCGCGAGGGAGCTCTGGAAACACCATATATTTT. Translated: CASSYSRGSSGNTIYF.

This clone was picked up a small number of times. The V call is TRBV20-1, the J call TRBJ2-3; TRBD2 might be the D (6 bases). Germline lookup yields CDR1 DFQATT and CDR2 SNEGSKA (reference sequence). V was pared by 4 bases and J by 7 bases, with 9 bases between. The CDR3 is made up of 11 amino acids. The CDR3 here is CSATTSNTQYF. CDR3 in DNA: TGCAGTGCTACCACTAGCAATACGCAGTATTTT.

Notes on this clone: The identical CDR3 is also encoded by other nucleotide sequences in the sample. The V gene is TRBV7-8, the J gene TRBJ2-2, with D perhaps given as TRBD1 or TRBD2 (5 bases each). This CDR3 is built from 14 residues. CDR1 is SGHVS, CDR2 FQNEAQ, per germline. Deletions cut 8 bases from V and 3 bases from J, with 13 bases between. The CDR3 DNA is TGTGCCAGCTCCTCTGGGACCGACACCGGGGAGCTGTTTTTT. Translating gives CASSSGTDTGELFF.

The rearrangement uses TRBV28 and TRBJ2-7; 7 bases line up with TRBD1. The CDR3 is 15 amino acids. Germline CDR1 MDHEN, CDR2 SYDVKM. V lost 7 bases and J lost 6; bases outside the gene matches: 15. The CDR3 sequence: CASKKTGPRGGEQYF. CDR3 coding DNA: TGTGCCAGCAAGAAGACAGGGCCCAGGGGCGGCGAGCAGTACTTC.

This clone was picked up many times. This chain connects TRBV2 to TRBJ1-2; D is perhaps TRBD1 (5 bases). Germline-derived CDR1 and CDR2 are SNHLY and FYNNEI. This CDR3 is built from 17 residues. Deletions cut 0 bases from V and 1 base from J, with 15 bases between. CDR3 loop: CASSEALHHRLNYGYTF. DNA for the CDR3: TGTGCCAGCAGTGAAGCGCTTCACCACAGGCTTAACTATGGCTACACCTTC. Looking up the rest from reference TRBV2 and TRBJ1-2 gives the full variable domain: EPEVTQTPSHQVTQMGQEVILRCVPISNHLYFYWYRQILGQKVEFLVSFYNNEISEKSEIFDDQFSVERPDGSNFTLKIRSTKLEDSAMYFCASSEALHHRLNYGYTFGSGTRLTVV.

This chain joins TRBV5-1 and TRBJ2-5; 11 nucleotides agree with TRBD2. The CDR3 spans 19 residues. Per the germline V gene, CDR1 is SGHRS and CDR2 is YFSETQ. Trimming cost V 0 bases and J 0 bases; bases outside gene matches: 10. CDR3 DNA sequence: TGCGCCAGCAGCTTGGGCCCCTATCGACTAGCGGGGTACCAAGAGACCCAGTACTTC. Translated: CASSLGPYRLAGYQETQYF. The whole variable domain, filled in from reference TRBV5-1 and TRBJ2-5, reads KAGVTQTPRYLIKTRGQQVTLSCSPISGHRSVSWYQQTPGQGLQFLFEYFSETQRNKGNFPGRFSGRQFSNSRSEMNVSTLELGDSALYLCASSLGPYRLAGYQETQYFGPGTRLLVL.

The J gene is TRBJ2-5, the V gene TRBV7-6, with 7 bases lining up with TRBD1. Germline-derived CDR1 and CDR2 are SGHVS and FNYEAQ. The CDR3 runs to 15 residues. With 5 bases clipped from V and 4 bases from J, the junction kept 10 bases outside the gene matches. The CDR3 region is CASSPNGAGGETQYF. CDR3 coding DNA: TGTGCCAGCAGCCCAAATGGGGCAGGGGGAGAGACCCAGTACTTC. The variable domain in full, with the rest retrieved from reference TRBV7-6 and TRBJ2-5, is GAGVSQSPRYKVTKRGQDVALRCDPISGHVSLYWYRQALGQGPEFLTYFNYEAQQDKSGLPNDRFSAERPEGSISTLTIQRTEQRDSAMYRCASSPNGAGGETQYFGPGTRLLVL.

This chain uses TRBV19 with TRBJ2-6, with 8 bases aligning to TRBD1. The J segment lost 4 bases and the V segment lost 3 bases, leaving 2 bases of the junction unmatched. The CDR3 has 15 amino acids. Per the germline V gene, CDR1 is LNHDA and CDR2 is SQIVND (reference sequence). The CDR3 here is CASSMTGEGANVLTF. The CDR3 DNA is TGTGCCAGTAGTATGACAGGGGAAGGGGCCAACGTCCTGACTTTC.

This chain links TRBV19 with TRBJ2-3; maybe TRBD1 (5 bases). Trimming left V 0 bases short and J 0 bases short, with 13 bases between. The germline CDR1 and CDR2 sequences are LNHDA and SQIVND (reference sequence). The length of the CDR3 is 17 residues. This CDR3 is CASSIEGARTSTDTQYF. The CDR3 bases are TGTGCCAGTAGTATAGAAGGGGCTAGAACTAGCACAGATACGCAGTATTTT. The full variable domain, its missing parts supplied by reference TRBV19 and TRBJ2-3, is DGGITQSPKYLFRKEGQNVTLSCEQNLNHDAMYWYRQDPGQGLRLIYYSQIVNDFQKGDIAEGYSVSREKKESFPLTVTSAQKNPTAFYLCASSIEGARTSTDTQYFGPGTRLTVL.

The V call is TRBV27, the J call TRBJ2-7; tentative D call: TRBD1 (6 bases). V gave up 8 bases and J gave up 5 bases, with 16 bases separating them. CDR1 and CDR2 (germline): MNHEY, SMNVEV (reference sequence). The CDR3 loop spans 13 amino acids. The CDR3 DNA reads as TGTGCCAGCGGGTCACAGGGTTTCCACGAGCAGTACTTC. Protein: CASGSQGFHEQYF.

The chain recombines TRBV19 with TRBJ2-6, with D hard to call. The ends were cut back, 5 bases at V and 0 bases at J, with 2 bases in the middle. Germline CDR1 and CDR2: LNHDA and SQIVND (reference sequence). This CDR3 comprises 13 residues. CDR3: CASSYSGANVLTF. DNA for the CDR3: TGTGCCAGTAGTTACTCTGGGGCCAACGTCCTGACTTTC.

The V gene is TRBV2, the J gene TRBJ1-4; D might be TRBD1 (5 bases). CDR3 length: 15 residues. Trimming removed 4 bases from V and 3 bases from J, with 12 bases in between. CDR1 SNHLY and CDR2 FYNNEI come from the germline V gene. The CDR3 nucleotides read TGTGCCAGCAGTGCAGTAAGGGGACCTAATGAAAAACTGTTTTTT. Translating gives CASSAVRGPNEKLFF.

The chain combines TRBV4-2 with TRBJ1-2; D may be TRBD1 (5 bases). Trimming took 1 base from V and 8 from J, leaving 17 bases between them. There are 15 residues in the CDR3. The germline CDR1 and CDR2 sequences are LGHNA and YNFKEQ. The CDR3 is CASSQGIGGVEGYTF. The CDR3 nucleotides read TGTGCCAGCAGCCAAGGGATTGGGGGGGTAGAGGGCTACACCTTC.

The chain recombines TRBV5-5 with TRBJ2-3; tentative D call: TRBD1 (5 bases). CDR1 and CDR2 (germline): SGHKS, YYEKEE (reference sequence). The CDR3 loop spans 15 amino acids. Trimming removed 4 bases from V and 2 bases from J, with 14 bases in between. CDR3 in amino acids: CASSRDQGVTDTQYF. DNA of the CDR3: TGTGCCAGCAGCCGAGACCAAGGGGTCACAGATACGCAGTATTTT.

The gene calls are TRBV2 and TRBJ1-1; no clear D gene. Trimming took off 7 bases at V and 1 base at J, with 16 bases between the two ends. The CDR3 runs to 15 residues. Per germline, CDR1 SNHLY and CDR2 FYNNEI. As DNA, the CDR3 is TGTGCCAGCATAAACTTCCGATTTGGGAACACTGAAGCTTTCTTT. Translating gives CASINFRFGNTEAFF.

This chain uses TRBV19 with TRBJ2-7; 10 bases map to TRBD1. The length of the CDR3 is 14 residues. J gave up 1 base and V 6 bases, and 3 bases lay outside the gene matches. The germline gives CDR1 LNHDA, CDR2 SQIVND (reference sequence). CDR3 in DNA: TGTGCCAGTAGCGTGGACAGGGGGTCCTACGAGCAGTACTTC. Protein product: CASSVDRGSYEQYF. The full variable domain, its missing parts supplied by reference TRBV19 and TRBJ2-7, is DGGITQSPKYLFRKEGQNVTLSCEQNLNHDAMYWYRQDPGQGLRLIYYSQIVNDFQKGDIAEGYSVSREKKESFPLTVTSAQKNPTAFYLCASSVDRGSYEQYFGPGTRLTVT.

The chain employs TRBV9 and TRBJ2-1, with D unresolved. V lost 2 bases and J 3 bases, leaving 9 bases between the germline ends. This CDR3 has 14 residues. The germline V gene encodes CDR1 SGDLS and CDR2 YYNGEE. The CDR3 bases are TGTGCCAGCAGCGTGCGATCAGGCTACAATGAGCAGTTCTTC. Encoded protein: CASSVRSGYNEQFF.

CDR3 region: CASSYPVGTDYGYTF. The CDR3 DNA follows: TGTGCCAGCAGTTACCCCGTCGGGACAGACTATGGCTACACCTTC. The chain carries TRBV6-5 and TRBJ1-2, with 7 bases fitting TRBD1. V dropped 2 bases and J dropped 3; count of bases not matched to a gene: 6. The CDR3 spans 15 residues. Germline-derived CDR1 and CDR2 are MNHEY and SVGAGI.

The V gene is TRBV4-2, the J gene TRBJ1-6; TRBD1 is a possible D gene (5 bases). CDR1 and CDR2 (germline): LGHNA, YNFKEQ. The length of the CDR3 is 16 residues. The germline V and J ends were trimmed by 2 bases and 2 bases, with 10 bases remaining between them. For the CDR3, the DNA is TGTGCCAGCAGCCAAAAGGGACCCCCCTATAATTCACCCCTCCACTTT. Amino acids: CASSQKGPPYNSPLHF.

The CDR3 spells CASRGTAYEQYF. Here the CDR3 DNA reads TGTGCCAGCCGAGGGACAGCCTACGAGCAGTACTTC. The rearrangement joins TRBV19 to TRBJ2-7, with 7 bases lining up with TRBD1. CDR3 length equals 12 residues. Germline trimming cut 9 bases from V and 2 bases from J; bases unmatched to any gene: 4. Germline-derived CDR1 and CDR2 are LNHDA and SQIVND (reference sequence).